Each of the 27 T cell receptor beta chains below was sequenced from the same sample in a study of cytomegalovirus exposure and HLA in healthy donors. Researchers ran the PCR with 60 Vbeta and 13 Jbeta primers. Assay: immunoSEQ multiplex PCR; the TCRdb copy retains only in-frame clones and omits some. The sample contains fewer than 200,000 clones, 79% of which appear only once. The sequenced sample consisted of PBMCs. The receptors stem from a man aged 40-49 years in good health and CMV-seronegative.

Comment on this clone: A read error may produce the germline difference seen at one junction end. The DNA of the CDR3 is TGTGCTAGCAGCTTAGCGCTAGATTCCGAGACCCAGTACTTC. This gives the protein CASSLALDSETQYF. The J gene is TRBJ2-5, the V gene TRBV7-7, with D perhaps matching TRBD2 (5 bases). The germline V gene has CDR1 SSHAT and CDR2 FNYEAQ (reference sequence). The CDR3 length is 14 residues. The whole variable domain, filled in from reference TRBV7-7 and TRBJ2-5, reads GAGVSQSPRYKVTKRGQDVTLRCDPISSHATLYWYQQALGQGPEFLTYFNYEAQPDKSGLPSDRFSAERPEGSISTLTIQRTEQRDSAMYRCASSLALDSETQYFGPGTRLLVL.

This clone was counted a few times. The CDR3: CASFARPGSLYEQYF. The DNA for the CDR3 is TGTGCCAGTTTTGCCCGACCCGGGAGTCTCTACGAGCAGTACTTC. The gene calls are TRBV6-5 and TRBJ2-7, with TRBD2 as a possible D gene (6 bases). The CDR3 contains 15 residues. Germline CDR1 MNHEY, CDR2 SVGAGI. The V end lost 9 bases, the J end lost 3 bases, and 21 bases lay between the germline ends.

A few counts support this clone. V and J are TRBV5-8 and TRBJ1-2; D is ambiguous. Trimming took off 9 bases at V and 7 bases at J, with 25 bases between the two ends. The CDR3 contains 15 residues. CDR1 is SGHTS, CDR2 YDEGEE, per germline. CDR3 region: CATSKRVRAESGYTF. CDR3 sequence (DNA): TGTGCCACTTCAAAGAGGGTTCGGGCTGAATCTGGCTACACCTTC.

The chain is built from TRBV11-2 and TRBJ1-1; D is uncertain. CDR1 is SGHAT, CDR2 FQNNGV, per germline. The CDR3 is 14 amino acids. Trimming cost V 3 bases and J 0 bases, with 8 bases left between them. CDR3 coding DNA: TGTGCCAGCAGCTTTGGCAGTTTGAACACTGAAGCTTTCTTT. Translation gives CASSFGSLNTEAFF.

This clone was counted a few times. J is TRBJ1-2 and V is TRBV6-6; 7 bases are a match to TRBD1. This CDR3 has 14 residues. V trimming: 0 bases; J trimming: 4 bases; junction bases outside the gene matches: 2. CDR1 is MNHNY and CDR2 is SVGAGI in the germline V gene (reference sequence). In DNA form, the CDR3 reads TGTGCCAGCAGTTACTCCGGGACAGCCTATGGCTACACCTTC. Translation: CASSYSGTAYGYTF.

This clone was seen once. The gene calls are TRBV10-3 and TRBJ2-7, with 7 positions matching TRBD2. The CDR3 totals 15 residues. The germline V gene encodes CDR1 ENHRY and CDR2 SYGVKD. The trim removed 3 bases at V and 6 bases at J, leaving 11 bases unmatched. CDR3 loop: CAISDGREAPSEQYF. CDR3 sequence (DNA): TGTGCCATCAGTGATGGGAGGGAGGCCCCCTCCGAGCAGTACTTC.

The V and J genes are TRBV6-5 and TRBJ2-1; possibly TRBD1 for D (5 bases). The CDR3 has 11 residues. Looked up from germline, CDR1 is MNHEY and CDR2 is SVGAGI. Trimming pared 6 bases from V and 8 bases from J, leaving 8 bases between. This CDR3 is CASRGLDEQFF. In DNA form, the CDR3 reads TGTGCCAGCAGGGGGCTGGATGAGCAGTTCTTC.

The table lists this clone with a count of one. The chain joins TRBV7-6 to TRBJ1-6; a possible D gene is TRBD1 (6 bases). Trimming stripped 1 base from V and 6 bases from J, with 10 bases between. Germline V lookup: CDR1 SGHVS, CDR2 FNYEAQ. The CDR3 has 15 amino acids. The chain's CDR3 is CASSLGQGFNSPLHF. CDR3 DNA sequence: TGTGCCAGCAGCTTAGGGCAGGGGTTTAATTCACCCCTCCACTTT.

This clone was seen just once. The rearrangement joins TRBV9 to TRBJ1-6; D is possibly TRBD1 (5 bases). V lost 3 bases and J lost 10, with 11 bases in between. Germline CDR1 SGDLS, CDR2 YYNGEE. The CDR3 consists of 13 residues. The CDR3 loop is CASSATRESPLHF. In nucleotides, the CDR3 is TGTGCCAGCAGCGCCACCAGGGAATCACCCCTCCACTTT.

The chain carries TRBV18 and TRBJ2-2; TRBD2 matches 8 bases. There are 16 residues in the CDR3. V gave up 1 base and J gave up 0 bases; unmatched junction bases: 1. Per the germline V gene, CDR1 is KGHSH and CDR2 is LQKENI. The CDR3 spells CASSPLAGPNTGELFF. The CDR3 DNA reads TGTGCCAGCTCACCACTAGCGGGGCCGAACACCGGGGAGCTGTTTTTT.

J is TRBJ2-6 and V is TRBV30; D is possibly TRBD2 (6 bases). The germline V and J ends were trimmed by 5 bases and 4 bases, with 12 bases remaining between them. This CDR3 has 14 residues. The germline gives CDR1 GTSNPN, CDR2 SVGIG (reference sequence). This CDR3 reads CAWATAGGANVLTF. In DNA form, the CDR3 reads TGTGCCTGGGCCACGGCGGGAGGGGCCAACGTCCTGACTTTC.

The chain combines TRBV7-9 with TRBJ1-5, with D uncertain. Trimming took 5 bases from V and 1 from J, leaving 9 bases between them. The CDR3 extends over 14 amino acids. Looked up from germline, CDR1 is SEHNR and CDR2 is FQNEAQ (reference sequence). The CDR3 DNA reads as TGTGCCAGCAGCACTTTTATGAGCAATCAGCCCCAGCATTTT. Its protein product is CASSTFMSNQPQHF.

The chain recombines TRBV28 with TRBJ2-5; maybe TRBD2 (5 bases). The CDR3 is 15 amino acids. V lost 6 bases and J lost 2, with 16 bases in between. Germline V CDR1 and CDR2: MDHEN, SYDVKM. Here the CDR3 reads CASSRRTGWQETQYF. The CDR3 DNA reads TGTGCCAGCAGCCGGAGGACGGGGTGGCAAGAGACCCAGTACTTC.

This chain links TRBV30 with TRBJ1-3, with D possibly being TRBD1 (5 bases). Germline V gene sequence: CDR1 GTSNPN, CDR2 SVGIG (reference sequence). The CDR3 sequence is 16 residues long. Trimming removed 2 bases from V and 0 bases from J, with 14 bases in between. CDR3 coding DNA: TGTGCCTGGAGTTCGGCAGGGTGGAGCTCTGGAAACACCATATATTTT. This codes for CAWSSAGWSSGNTIYF. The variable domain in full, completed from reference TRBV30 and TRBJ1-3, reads SQTIHQWPATLVQPVGSPLSLECTVEGTSNPNLYWYRQAAGRGLQLLFYSVGIGQISSEVPQNLSASRPQDRQFILSSKKLLLSDSGFYLCAWSSAGWSSGNTIYFGEGSWLTVV.

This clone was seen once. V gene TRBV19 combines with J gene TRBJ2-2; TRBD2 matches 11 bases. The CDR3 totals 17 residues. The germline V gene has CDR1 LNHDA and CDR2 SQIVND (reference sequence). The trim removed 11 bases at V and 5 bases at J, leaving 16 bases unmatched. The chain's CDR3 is CASRWVAGGPGTGELFF. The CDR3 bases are TGTGCCTCCCGGTGGGTAGCGGGAGGGCCGGGAACCGGGGAGCTGTTTTTT.

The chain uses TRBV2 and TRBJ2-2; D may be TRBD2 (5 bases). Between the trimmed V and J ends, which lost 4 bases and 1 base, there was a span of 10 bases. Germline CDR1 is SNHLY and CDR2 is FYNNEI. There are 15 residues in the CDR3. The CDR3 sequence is CASSVLGVNTGELFF. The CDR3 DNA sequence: TGTGCCAGCAGTGTTCTGGGAGTGAACACCGGGGAGCTGTTTTTT.

The CDR3 DNA reads as TGTGCCAGCAGCTTAGGTCTTGCAACTAATGAAAAACTGTTTTTT. Its protein is CASSLGLATNEKLFF. The rearrangement uses TRBV11-2 and TRBJ1-4; D unresolved. Germline CDR1 and CDR2: SGHAT and FQNNGV. The V end was cut by 1 base, the J end by 0 bases, with 6 bases between. The CDR3 runs 15 residues.

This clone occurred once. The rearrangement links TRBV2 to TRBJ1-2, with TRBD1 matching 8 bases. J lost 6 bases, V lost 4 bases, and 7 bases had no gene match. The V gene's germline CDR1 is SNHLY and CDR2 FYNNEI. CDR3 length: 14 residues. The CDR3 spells CASSVDRATNGYTF. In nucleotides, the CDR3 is TGTGCCAGCAGTGTGGACAGGGCTACGAATGGCTACACCTTC.

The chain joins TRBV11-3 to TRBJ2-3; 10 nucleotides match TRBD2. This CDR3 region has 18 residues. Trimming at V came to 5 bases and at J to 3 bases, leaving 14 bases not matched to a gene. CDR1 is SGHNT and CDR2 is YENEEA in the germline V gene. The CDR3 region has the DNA TGTGCCAGCAGCCAAGTCGGGACTAGCGTTCGAGGAACAGATACGCAGTATTTT. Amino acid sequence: CASSQVGTSVRGTDTQYF.

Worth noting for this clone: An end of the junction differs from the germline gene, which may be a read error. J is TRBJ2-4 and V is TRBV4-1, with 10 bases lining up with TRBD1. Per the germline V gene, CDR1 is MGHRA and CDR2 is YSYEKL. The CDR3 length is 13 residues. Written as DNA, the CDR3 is TGCGCCAGCAGCCTGGGACAGGGGAACAGTCAGTACTTC. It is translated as CASSLGQGNSQYF.

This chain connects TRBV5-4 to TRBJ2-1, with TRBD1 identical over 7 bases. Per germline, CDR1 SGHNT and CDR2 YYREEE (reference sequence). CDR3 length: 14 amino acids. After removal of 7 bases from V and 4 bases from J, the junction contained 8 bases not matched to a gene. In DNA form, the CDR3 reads TGTGCCAGCGCCCCGGGACAGACTTACAATGAGCAGTTCTTC. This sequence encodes CASAPGQTYNEQFF.

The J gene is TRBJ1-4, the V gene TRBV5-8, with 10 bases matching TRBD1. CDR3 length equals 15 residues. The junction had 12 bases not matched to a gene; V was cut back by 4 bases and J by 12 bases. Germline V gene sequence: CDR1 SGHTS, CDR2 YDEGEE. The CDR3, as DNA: TGTGCCAGCAGCAACCGGGACAGGGGAGGCAGGGAACTGTTTTTT. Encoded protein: CASSNRDRGGRELFF. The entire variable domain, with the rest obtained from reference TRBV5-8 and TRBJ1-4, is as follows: EAGVTQSPTHLIKTRGQQATLRCSPISGHTSVYWYQQALGLGLQFLLWYDEGEERNRGNFPPRFSGRQFPNYSSELNVNALELEDSALYLCASSNRDRGGRELFFGSGTQLSVL.

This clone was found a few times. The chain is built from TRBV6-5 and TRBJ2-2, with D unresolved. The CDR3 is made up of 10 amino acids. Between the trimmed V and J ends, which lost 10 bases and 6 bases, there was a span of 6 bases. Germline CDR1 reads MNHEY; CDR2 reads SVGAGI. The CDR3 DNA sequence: TGTGCCAATCCTCCCGGGGAGCTGTTTTTT. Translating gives CANPPGELFF.

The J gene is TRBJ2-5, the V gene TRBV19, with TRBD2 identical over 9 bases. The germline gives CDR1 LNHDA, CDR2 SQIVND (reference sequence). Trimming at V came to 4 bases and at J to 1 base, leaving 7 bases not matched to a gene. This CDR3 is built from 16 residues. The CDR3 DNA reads TGTGCCAGTAGTACAGGGACTAGCCAGACCCAAGAGACCCAGTACTTC. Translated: CASSTGTSQTQETQYF.

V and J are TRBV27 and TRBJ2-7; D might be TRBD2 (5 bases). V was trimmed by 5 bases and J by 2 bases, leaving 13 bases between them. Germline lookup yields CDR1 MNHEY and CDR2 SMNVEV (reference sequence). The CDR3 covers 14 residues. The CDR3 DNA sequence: TGTGCCAGCAGTCCGAGGGTCACCCCCTACGAGCAGTACTTC. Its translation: CASSPRVTPYEQYF.

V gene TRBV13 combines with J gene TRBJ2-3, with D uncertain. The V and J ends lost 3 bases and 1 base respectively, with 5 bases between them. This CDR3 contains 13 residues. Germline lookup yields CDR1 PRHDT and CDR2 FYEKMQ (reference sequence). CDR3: CASSLAGTDTQYF. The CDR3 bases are TGTGCCAGCAGCTTGGCGGGCACAGATACGCAGTATTTT. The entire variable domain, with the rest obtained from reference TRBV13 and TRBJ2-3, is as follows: AAGVIQSPRHLIKEKRETATLKCYPIPRHDTVYWYQQGPGQDPQFLISFYEKMQSDKGSIPDRFSAQQFSDYHSELNMSSLELGDSALYFCASSLAGTDTQYFGPGTRLTVL.

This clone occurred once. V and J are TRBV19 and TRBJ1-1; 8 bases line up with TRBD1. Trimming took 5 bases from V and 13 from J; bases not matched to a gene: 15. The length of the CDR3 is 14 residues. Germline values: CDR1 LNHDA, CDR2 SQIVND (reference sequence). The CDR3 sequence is CASSVGAGGESLFF. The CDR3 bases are TGTGCCAGTAGTGTAGGCGCAGGGGGCGAATCTCTTTTCTTT.